A single sample is the source of the 8 T cell receptor beta chains below, sequenced in a study of cytomegalovirus exposure and HLA in healthy donors. Primers included in the PCR were 60 Vbeta and 13 Jbeta primers. Sequencing used immunoSEQ multiplex PCR; TCRdb keeps in-frame clones, though not all of them. The data contain 180,000 or so clones, 75% to 85% of them singletons. The sample comprised PBMCs. The receptors come from a woman aged 50 to 60 in good health and CMV-seronegative.

Only a few counts were recorded for this clone. This chain joins TRBV27 and TRBJ1-4, with no clear D. The V and J ends lost 6 bases and 5 bases respectively, with 10 bases between them. The CDR3 runs to 13 residues. Germline V gives CDR1 MNHEY, CDR2 SMNVEV (reference sequence). This CDR3 is CASRRGLNEKLFF. The CDR3 bases are TGTGCCAGCAGACGGGGTCTGAATGAAAAACTGTTTTTT.

The chain uses TRBV29-1 and TRBJ2-1; 7 nucleotides align to TRBD2. This CDR3 spans 12 amino acids. The V and J ends lost 6 bases and 4 bases, in that order; junction bases with no gene match: 3. The germline gives CDR1 SQVTM, CDR2 ANQGSEA. The CDR3 sequence: CSVGTTYNEQFF. CDR3 coding DNA: TGCAGCGTCGGGACTACATACAATGAGCAGTTCTTC.

The CDR3 DNA follows: TGTGCCAGCCGGCGGGAGACAGTGCAGTTCTTC. Translation: CASRRETVQFF. The genes are TRBV7-2 and TRBJ2-1; 7 bases agree with TRBD2. The CDR3 length is 11 residues. Germline CDR1 SGHTA, CDR2 FQGNSA. V lost 8 bases, J lost 12 bases, and 7 bases stayed unmatched.

The genes are TRBV28 and TRBJ1-5; TRBD1 agrees at 8 bases. Germline trimming cut 5 bases from V and 6 bases from J; bases unmatched to any gene: 15. Per germline, CDR1 MDHEN and CDR2 SYDVKM. The CDR3 spans 17 residues. The CDR3: CASSSSRQDRGGQPQHF. In nucleotides, the CDR3 is TGTGCCAGCAGTAGTAGTCGTCAAGACAGGGGTGGTCAGCCCCAGCATTTT. Combining the CDR3 with reference TRBV28 and TRBJ1-5 gives the whole variable domain DVKVTQSSRYLVKRTGEKVFLECVQDMDHENMFWYRQDPGLGLRLIYFSYDVKMKEKGDIPEGYSVSREKKERFSLILESASTNQTSMYLCASSSSRQDRGGQPQHFGDGTRLSIL.

This chain uses TRBV28 with TRBJ1-2, with D unresolved. This CDR3 is 14 amino acids long. V was cut by 3 bases and J by 8 bases, with 16 bases left in between. Germline CDR1 reads MDHEN; CDR2 reads SYDVKM. This CDR3 is CASSLLRGREGYTF. The CDR3 bases are TGTGCCAGCAGTTTGCTTCGAGGTCGTGAGGGCTACACCTTC.

The V call is TRBV7-9, the J call TRBJ2-7; D may be TRBD2 (5 bases). Germline V lookup: CDR1 SEHNR, CDR2 FQNEAQ (reference sequence). The CDR3 runs 14 residues. V was cut by 5 bases and J by 4 bases, with 15 bases left in between. CDR3 DNA sequence: TGTGCCAGCAGCCCCTCGGGAAGGGTGTACGAGCAGTACTTC. Its protein is CASSPSGRVYEQYF.

The V and J genes are TRBV9 and TRBJ2-3, with D perhaps matching TRBD2 (5 bases). Trimming took off 0 bases at V and 0 bases at J, with 11 bases between the two ends. The CDR3 sequence is 16 residues long. CDR1 and CDR2 from the germline V gene are SGDLS and YYNGEE. Written as DNA, the CDR3 is TGTGCCAGCAGCGTAGGTAGCGACTATAGCACAGATACGCAGTATTTT. Amino acid sequence: CASSVGSDYSTDTQYF. Full variable domain (outside the CDR3, taken from reference TRBV9 and TRBJ2-3): DSGVTQTPKHLITATGQRVTLRCSPRSGDLSVYWYQQSLDQGLQFLIQYYNGEERAKGNILERFSAQQFPDLHSELNLSSLELGDSALYFCASSVGSDYSTDTQYFGPGTRLTVL.

V is TRBV6-5 and J is TRBJ2-5, with 10 bases that match TRBD1. Germline V gene sequence: CDR1 MNHEY, CDR2 SVGAGI. With V trimmed by 5 bases and J by 5 bases, 8 bases remained unmatched. The CDR3 totals 15 residues. The CDR3: CASSADRGLGETQYF. In DNA form, the CDR3 reads TGTGCCAGCAGTGCCGACAGGGGGCTTGGGGAGACCCAGTACTTC.